This T cell receptor (beta chain) was profiled in a study of technical replicates of blood from several donors. TCRdb keeps only in-frame clones here, not all; method: immunoSEQ multiplex PCR. The sample has some 80,000 clones; more than 80% are singletons. The origin of this receptor is a human donor in good health. The specimen sequenced was T cells isolated from PBMCs.

In nucleotides, the CDR3 is TGTGCCAGCAGTGCACAGGGAAACTATGGCTACACCTTC. It translates to CASSAQGNYGYTF. The chain recombines TRBV9 with TRBJ1-2, with TRBD1 as a possible D gene (6 bases). V was clipped by 5 bases and J by 2 bases, with 10 bases between them. The CDR3 spans 13 residues. Looked up from germline, CDR1 is SGDLS and CDR2 is YYNGEE.